This T cell receptor beta chain emerged from a study of blood T cells in healthy people across ages. Study-level results: Unknown donor CMV status possibly confounded expanded clonotype changes. Unsorted PBMC input precluded a conclusive naive versus antigen-experienced comparison. The long-lived group displayed more naive CD4+ cells, plus higher diversity, than the aged donors did.

Points on this clonotype: Its target is not known.

A second PCR of about 7 to 12 cycles used a sample-barcoded 5' primer and a J-beta primer mix. TCRdb called the 5' RACE reads again in MiXCR, with one record for every CDR3 protein. The sample consists of about 1.4 million distinct CDR3 sequences, almost 60% of them appearing once. Sample donors were healthy Caucasian individuals that came from Russia, aged about 6 to 95. The source of this sequence is a man aged 18 to 29 in good health. Sequencing was carried out using blood.

The CDR3 region has the DNA TGCAGTGCTAGAGGCGATCCCCTGAACACTGAAGCTTTCTTT. It translates to CSARGDPLNTEAFF. The chain links TRBV20-1 to TRBJ1-1; no firm D call. The CDR3 extends over 14 amino acids. Trimming removed 1 base from V and 0 bases from J, with 9 bases in between. Germline CDR1 DFQATT, CDR2 SNEGSKA (reference sequence).